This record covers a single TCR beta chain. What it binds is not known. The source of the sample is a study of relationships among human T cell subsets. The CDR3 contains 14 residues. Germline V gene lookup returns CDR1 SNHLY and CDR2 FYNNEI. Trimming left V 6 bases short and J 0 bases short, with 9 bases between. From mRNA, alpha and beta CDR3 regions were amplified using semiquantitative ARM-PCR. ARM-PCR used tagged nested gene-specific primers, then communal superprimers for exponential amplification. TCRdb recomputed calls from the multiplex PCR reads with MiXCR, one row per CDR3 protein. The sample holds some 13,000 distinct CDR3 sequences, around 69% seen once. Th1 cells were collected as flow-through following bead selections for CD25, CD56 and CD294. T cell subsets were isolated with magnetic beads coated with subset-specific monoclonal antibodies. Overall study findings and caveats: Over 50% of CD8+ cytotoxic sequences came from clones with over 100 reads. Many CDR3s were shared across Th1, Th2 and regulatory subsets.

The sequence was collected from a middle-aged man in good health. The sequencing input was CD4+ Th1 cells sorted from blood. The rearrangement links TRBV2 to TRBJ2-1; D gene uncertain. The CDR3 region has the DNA TGTGCCAGCAGGGGCTTTAGCTCCTACAATGAGCAGTTCTTC. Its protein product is CASRGFSSYNEQFF.